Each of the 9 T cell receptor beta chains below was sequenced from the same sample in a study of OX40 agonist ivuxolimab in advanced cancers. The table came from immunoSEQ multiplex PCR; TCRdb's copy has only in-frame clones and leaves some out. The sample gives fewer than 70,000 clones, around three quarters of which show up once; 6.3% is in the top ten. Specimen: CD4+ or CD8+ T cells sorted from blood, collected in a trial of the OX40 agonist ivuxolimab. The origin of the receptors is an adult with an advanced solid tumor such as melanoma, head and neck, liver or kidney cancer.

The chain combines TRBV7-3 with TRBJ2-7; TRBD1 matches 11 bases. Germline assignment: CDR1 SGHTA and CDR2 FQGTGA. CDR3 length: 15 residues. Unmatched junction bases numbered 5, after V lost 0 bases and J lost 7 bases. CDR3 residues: CASSLTGQGAGEQYF. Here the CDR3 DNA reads TGTGCCAGCAGCTTAACCGGACAGGGGGCGGGTGAGCAGTACTTC.

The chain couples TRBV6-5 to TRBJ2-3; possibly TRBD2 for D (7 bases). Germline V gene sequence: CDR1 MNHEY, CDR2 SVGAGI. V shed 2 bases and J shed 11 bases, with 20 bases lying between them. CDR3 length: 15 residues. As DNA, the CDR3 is TGTGCCAGCAGTTACAGCGGAGGAGGGAGGGGGATGCAGTATTTT. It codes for CASSYSGGGRGMQYF.

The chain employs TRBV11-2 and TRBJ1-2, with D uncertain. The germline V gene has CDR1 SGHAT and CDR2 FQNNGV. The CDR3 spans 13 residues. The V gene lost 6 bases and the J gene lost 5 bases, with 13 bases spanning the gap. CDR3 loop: CASRPYGPYGYTF. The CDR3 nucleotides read TGTGCCAGCAGGCCTTATGGGCCATATGGCTACACCTTC.

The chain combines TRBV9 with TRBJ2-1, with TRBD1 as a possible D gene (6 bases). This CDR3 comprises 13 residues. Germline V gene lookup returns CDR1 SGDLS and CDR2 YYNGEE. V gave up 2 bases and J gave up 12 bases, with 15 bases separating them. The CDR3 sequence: CASSVQGQVRQFF. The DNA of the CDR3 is TGTGCCAGCAGCGTGCAGGGGCAAGTGCGGCAGTTCTTC.

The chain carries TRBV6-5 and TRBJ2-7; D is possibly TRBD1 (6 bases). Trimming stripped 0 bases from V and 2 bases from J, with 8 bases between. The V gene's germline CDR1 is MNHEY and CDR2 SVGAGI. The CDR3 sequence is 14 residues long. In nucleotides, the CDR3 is TGTGCCAGCAGTTACTCCAGGGGCGCCTACGAGCAGTACTTC. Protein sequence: CASSYSRGAYEQYF.

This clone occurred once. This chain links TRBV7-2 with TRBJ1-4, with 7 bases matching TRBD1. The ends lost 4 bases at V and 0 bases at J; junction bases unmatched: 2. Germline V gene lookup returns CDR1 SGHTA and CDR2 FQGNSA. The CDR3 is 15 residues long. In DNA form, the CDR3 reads TGTGCCAGCAGCTCTCAGGGGGCAACTAATGAAAAACTGTTTTTT. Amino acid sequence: CASSSQGATNEKLFF.

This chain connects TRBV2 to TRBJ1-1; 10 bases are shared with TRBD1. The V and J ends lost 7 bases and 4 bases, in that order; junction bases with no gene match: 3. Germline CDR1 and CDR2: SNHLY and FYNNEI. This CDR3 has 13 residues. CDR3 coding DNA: TGTGCCAGCACCTGGACAGGGGGCACTGAAGCTTTCTTT. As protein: CASTWTGGTEAFF.

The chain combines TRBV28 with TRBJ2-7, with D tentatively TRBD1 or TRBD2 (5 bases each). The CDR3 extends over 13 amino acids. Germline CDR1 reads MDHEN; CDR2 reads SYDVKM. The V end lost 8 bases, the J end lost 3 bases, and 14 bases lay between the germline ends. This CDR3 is CASQTGPYYEQYF. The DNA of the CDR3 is TGTGCCAGCCAAACGGGACCTTACTACGAGCAGTACTTC.

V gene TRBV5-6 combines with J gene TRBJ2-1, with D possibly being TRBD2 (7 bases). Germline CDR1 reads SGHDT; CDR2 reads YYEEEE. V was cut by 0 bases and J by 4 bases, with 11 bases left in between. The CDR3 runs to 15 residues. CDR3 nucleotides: TGTGCCAGCAGCTTGGACGGGGGGCTTTACAATGAGCAGTTCTTC. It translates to CASSLDGGLYNEQFF.